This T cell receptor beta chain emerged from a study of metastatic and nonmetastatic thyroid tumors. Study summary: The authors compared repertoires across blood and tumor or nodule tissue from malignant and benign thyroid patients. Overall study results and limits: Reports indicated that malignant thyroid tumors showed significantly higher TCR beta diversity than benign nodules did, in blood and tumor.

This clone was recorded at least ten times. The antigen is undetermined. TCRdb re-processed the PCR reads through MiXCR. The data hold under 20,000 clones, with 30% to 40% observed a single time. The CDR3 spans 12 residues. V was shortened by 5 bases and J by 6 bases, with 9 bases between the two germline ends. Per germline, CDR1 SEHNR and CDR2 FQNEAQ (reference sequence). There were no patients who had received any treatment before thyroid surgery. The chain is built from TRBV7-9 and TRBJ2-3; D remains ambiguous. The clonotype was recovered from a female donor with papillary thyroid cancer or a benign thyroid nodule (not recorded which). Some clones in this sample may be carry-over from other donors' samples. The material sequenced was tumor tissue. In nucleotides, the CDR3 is TGTGCCAGCAGCCCGCTTGGCGATACGCAGTATTTT. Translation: CASSPLGDTQYF.